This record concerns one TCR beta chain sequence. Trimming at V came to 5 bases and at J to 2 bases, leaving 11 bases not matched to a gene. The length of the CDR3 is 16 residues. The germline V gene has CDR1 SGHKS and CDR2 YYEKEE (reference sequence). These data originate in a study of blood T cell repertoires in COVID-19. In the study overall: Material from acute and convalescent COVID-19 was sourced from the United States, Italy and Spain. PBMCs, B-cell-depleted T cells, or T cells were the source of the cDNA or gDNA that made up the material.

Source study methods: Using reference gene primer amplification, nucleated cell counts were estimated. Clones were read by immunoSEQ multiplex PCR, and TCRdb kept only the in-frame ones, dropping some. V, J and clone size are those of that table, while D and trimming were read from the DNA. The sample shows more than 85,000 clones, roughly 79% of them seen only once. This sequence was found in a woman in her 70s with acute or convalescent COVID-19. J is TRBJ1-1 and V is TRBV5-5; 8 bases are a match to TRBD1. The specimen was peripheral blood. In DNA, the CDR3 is TGTGCCAGCAGGACACCGGGACAGGAGGAAAACACTGAAGCTTTCTTT. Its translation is CASRTPGQEENTEAFF.